This is a list of T cell receptor beta chains from one sample in a study of human T cells and chemical hapten exposure. TCRdb reprocessed the RACE reads with MiXCR, giving one entry per CDR3 protein. The table lists approximately 88,000 distinct CDR3 sequences, under 15% of them singletons. The material sequenced was whole blood, taken in connection with sensitization to the hapten diphenylcyclopropenone (DPC). Every receptor here comes from a woman between 50 and 59 years old with alopecia areata. Some clones in this sample may be carry-over from other donors' samples. CDR3s include the opening cysteine and the closing phenylalanine or tryptophan. A D gene is named only where the DNA matches it firmly. Clone size, where shown, is once, few, many, or a class for clones that have expanded.

V	D	J	size	DNA	CDR3
TRBV6-5	TRBD1	TRBJ2-1	many	TGTGCCAGCTTCACCCGGGACAGGGGGCCTGGTGAGCAGTTCTTC	CASFTRDRGPGEQFF
TRBV3-1	-	TRBJ2-1	-	TGTGCCAGCACCCTCGACGGGAATGAGCAGTTCTTC	CASTLDGNEQFF
TRBV12-3/TRBV12-4	TRBD1	TRBJ1-1	-	TGTGCCAGCAGTTTAGCGGGGACAGGGGACACTGAAGCTTTCTTT	CASSLAGTGDTEAFF
TRBV5-1	TRBD2	TRBJ2-1	many	TGCGCCAGCAGCTTTTCTGGACTAGCGAGGTTGGAGCAGTTCTTC	CASSFSGLARLEQFF
TRBV29-1	TRBD2	TRBJ2-7	-	TGCAGCGTCACCCCACTTCCTAGCGGGAGTTACGAGCAGTACTTC	CSVTPLPSGSYEQYF
TRBV3-1	-	TRBJ2-1	many	TGTGCCAGCGCTTCACAAATCAATGAGCAGTTCTTC	CASASQINEQFF
TRBV12-3/TRBV12-4	TRBD2	TRBJ2-1	few	TGTGCCAGCAGCCGAGGACTAGCGGGAGGGCCTGGCAATGAGCAGTTCTTC	CASSRGLAGGPGNEQFF
TRBV29-1	TRBD1	TRBJ2-1	many	TGCAGCGCCGGACAGGGCTACAATGAGCAGTTCTTC	CSAGQGYNEQFF
TRBV20-1	TRBD1	TRBJ1-1	many	TGCAGTGCTAGAACCGAGACAGGGCACACTGAAGCTTTCTTT	CSARTETGHTEAFF
TRBV29-1	TRBD1	TRBJ1-5	many	TGCAGCGCGGGACAGGGCAGGGATCAGCCCCAGCATTTT	CSAGQGRDQPQHF
TRBV12-3/TRBV12-4	TRBD2	TRBJ2-6	-	TGTGCCAGCAGTTTGGGAGCGGGGCCGGGGGCCAACGTCCTGACTTTC	CASSLGAGPGANVLTF
TRBV6-1	-	TRBJ1-5	few	TGTGCCAGCAGTGAATCCAGGGCGACCCAGCATTTT	CASSESRATQHF
TRBV3-1	TRBD2	TRBJ2-5	many	TGTGCCAGCAGCCAAGATCTAGCGGGAGTGATGGAGACCCAGTACTTC	CASSQDLAGVMETQYF
TRBV7-2	-	TRBJ2-1	many	TGTGCCAGCAGCTCAACGGCGAGGTATGAGCAGTTCTTC	CASSSTARYEQFF
TRBV12-3/TRBV12-4	TRBD1	TRBJ1-5	many	TGTGCCAGCAGTTCCTACAGGGGAGGCAATCAGCCCCAGCATTTT	CASSSYRGGNQPQHF
TRBV19	TRBD2	TRBJ2-3	-	TGTGCCAGTAGAATCTCCGGGACTAGCGGGGTCACAGATACGCAGTATTTT	CASRISGTSGVTDTQYF
TRBV7-9	-	TRBJ1-5	few	TGTGCCAGCAGCTTAGACGGGGGATCCAATCAGCCCCAGCATTTT	CASSLDGGSNQPQHF